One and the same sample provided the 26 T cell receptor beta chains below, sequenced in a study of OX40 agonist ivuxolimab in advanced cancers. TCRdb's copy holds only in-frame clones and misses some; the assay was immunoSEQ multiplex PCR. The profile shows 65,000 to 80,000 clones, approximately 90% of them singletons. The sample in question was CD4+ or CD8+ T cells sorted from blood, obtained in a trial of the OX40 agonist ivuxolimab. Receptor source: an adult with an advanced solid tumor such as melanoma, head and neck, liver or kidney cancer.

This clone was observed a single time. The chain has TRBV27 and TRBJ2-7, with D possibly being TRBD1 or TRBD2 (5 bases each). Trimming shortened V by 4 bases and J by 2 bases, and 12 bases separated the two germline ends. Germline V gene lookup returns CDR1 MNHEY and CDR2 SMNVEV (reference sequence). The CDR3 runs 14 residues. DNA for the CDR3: TGTGCCAGCAGTTCGGGGCGAGGGACCTACGAGCAGTACTTC. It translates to CASSSGRGTYEQYF.

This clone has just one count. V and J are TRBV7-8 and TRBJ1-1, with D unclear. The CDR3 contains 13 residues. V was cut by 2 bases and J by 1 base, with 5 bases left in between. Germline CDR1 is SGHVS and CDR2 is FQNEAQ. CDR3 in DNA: TGTGCCAGCAGCTTACCAGGGAACACTGAAGCTTTCTTT. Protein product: CASSLPGNTEAFF.

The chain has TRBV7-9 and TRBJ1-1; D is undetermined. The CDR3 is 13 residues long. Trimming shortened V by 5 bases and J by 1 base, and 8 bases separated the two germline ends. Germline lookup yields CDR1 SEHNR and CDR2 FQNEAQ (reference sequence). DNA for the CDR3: TGTGCCAGCAGCCTCGTTCCGAACACTGAAGCTTTCTTT. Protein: CASSLVPNTEAFF.

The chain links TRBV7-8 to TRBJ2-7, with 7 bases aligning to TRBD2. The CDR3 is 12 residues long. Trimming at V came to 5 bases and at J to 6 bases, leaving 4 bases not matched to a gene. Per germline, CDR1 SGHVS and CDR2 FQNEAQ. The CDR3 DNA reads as TGTGCCAGCAGCGCGAGGGAGGGCGAGCAGTACTTC. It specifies CASSAREGEQYF.

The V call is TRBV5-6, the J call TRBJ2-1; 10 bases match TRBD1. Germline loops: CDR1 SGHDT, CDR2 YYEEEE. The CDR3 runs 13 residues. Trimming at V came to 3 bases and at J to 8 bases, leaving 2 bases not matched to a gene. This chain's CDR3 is CASSSGQGDEQFF. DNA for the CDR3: TGTGCCAGCAGCTCAGGACAGGGGGATGAGCAGTTCTTC. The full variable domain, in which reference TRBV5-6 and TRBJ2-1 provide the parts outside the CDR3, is DAGVTQSPTHLIKTRGQQVTLRCSPKSGHDTVSWYQQALGQGPQFIFQYYEEEERQRGNFPDRFSGHQFPNYSSELNVNALLLGDSALYLCASSSGQGDEQFFGPGTRLTVL.

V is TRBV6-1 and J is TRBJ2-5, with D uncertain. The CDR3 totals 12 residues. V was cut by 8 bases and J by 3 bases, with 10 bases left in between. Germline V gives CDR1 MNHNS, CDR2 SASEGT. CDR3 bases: TGTGCCAGCGGTGGGGAAAAAGAGACCCAGTACTTC. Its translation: CASGGEKETQYF.

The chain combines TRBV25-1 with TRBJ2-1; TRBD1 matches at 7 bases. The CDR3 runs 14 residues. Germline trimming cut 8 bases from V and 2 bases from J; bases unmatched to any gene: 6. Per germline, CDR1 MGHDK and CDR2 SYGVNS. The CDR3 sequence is CASGRQGPYNEQFF. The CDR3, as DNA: TGTGCCAGCGGTAGACAGGGCCCCTACAATGAGCAGTTCTTC.

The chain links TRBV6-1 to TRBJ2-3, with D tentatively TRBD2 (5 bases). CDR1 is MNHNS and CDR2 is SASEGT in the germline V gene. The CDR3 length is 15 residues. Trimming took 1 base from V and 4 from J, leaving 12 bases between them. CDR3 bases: TGTGCCAGCAGTGAAGACACTAGGTGGGCAGATACGCAGTATTTT. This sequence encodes CASSEDTRWADTQYF.

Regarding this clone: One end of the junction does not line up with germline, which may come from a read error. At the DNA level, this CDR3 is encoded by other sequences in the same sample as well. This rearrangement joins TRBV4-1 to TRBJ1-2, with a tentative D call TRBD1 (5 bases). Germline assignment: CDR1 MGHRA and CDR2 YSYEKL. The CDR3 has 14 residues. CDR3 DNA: TGCGCCAGCAGCCAGGGGACGGTTAACTACGGCTACACCTTC. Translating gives CASSQGTVNYGYTF.

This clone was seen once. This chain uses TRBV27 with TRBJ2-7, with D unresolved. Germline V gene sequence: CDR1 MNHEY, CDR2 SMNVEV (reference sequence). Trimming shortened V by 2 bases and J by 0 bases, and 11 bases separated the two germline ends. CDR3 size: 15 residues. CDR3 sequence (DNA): TGTGCCAGCAGTTTAATAGGGCTCTCCTCCTACGAGCAGTACTTC. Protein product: CASSLIGLSSYEQYF.

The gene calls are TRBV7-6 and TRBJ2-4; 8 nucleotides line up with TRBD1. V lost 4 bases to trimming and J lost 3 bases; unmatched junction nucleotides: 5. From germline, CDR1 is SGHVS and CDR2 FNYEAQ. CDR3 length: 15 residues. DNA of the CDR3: TGTGCCAGCAGCTCCGGACAGGGAAGCAAAAACATTCAGTACTTC. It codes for CASSSGQGSKNIQYF.

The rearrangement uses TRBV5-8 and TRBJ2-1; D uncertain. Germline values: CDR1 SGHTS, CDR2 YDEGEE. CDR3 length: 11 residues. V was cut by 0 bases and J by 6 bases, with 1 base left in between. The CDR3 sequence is CASSLANEQFF. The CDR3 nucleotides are TGTGCCAGCAGCTTGGCCAATGAGCAGTTCTTC.

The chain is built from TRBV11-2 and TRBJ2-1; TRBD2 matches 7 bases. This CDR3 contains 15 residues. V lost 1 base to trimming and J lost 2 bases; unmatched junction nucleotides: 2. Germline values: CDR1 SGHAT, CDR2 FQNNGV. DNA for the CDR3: TGTGCCAGCAGCTTAGGGGGGGGACCCTACAATGAGCAGTTCTTC. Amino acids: CASSLGGGPYNEQFF.

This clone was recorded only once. The CDR3 coding sequence is TGTGCCAGCAGTTTAGGCCGGGGGACACCCCTCCACTTT. This codes for CASSLGRGTPLHF. The genes are TRBV27 and TRBJ1-6, with a possible D match to TRBD1 (5 bases). V lost 2 bases and J lost 11, with 10 bases in between. Looked up from germline, CDR1 is MNHEY and CDR2 is SMNVEV (reference sequence). The CDR3 length is 13 residues.

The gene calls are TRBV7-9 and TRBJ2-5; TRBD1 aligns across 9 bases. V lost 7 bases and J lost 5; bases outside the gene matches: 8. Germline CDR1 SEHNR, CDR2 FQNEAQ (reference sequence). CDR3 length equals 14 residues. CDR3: CASTWDREVETQYF. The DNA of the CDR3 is TGTGCCAGCACCTGGGACAGGGAGGTTGAGACCCAGTACTTC.

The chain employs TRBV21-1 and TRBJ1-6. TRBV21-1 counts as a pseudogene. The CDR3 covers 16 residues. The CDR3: CASSKQRGQKGSPLHF. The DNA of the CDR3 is TGTGCCAGCAGCAAACAACGGGGGCAGAAGGGTTCACCCCTCCACTTT.

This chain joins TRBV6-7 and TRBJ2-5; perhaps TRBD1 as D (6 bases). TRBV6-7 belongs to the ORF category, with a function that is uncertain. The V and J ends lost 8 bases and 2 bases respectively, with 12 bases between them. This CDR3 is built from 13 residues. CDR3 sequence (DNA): TGTGCCAGCTGGGGGCAGCTTCAAGAGACCCAGTACTTC. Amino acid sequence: CASWGQLQETQYF.

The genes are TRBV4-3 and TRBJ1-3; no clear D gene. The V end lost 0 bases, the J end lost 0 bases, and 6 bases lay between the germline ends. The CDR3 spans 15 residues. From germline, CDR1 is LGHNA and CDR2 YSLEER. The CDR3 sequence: CASSQEVGSGNTIYF. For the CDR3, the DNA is TGCGCCAGCAGCCAAGAAGTCGGCTCTGGAAACACCATATATTTT.

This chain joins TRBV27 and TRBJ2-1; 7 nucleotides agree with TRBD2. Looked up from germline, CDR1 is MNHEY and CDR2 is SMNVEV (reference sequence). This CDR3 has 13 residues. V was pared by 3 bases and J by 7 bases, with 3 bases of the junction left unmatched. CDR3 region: CASSFTSANEQFF. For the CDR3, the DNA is TGTGCCAGCAGTTTTACTAGCGCTAATGAGCAGTTCTTC.

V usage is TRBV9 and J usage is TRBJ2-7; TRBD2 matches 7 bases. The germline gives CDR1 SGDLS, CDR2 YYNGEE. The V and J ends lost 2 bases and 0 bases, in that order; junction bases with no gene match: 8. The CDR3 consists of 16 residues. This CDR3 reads CASSVGGDSLSYEQYF. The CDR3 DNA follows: TGTGCCAGCAGCGTGGGGGGGGACTCCCTCTCCTACGAGCAGTACTTC.

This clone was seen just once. CDR3 DNA sequence: TGTGCCAGCTCACCGGGGGGAGCCAGGGATATGAACACTGAAGCTTTCTTT. Translated, it gives CASSPGGARDMNTEAFF. The rearrangement joins TRBV18 to TRBJ1-1; D is perhaps TRBD1 (5 bases). CDR3 length equals 17 residues. V was clipped by 3 bases and J by 0 bases, with 17 bases between them. CDR1 KGHSH and CDR2 LQKENI come from the germline V gene.

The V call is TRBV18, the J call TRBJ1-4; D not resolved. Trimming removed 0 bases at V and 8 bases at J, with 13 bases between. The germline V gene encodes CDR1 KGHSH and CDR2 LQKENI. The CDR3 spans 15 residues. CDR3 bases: TGTGCCAGCTCACCACCGGCGGACTTCCCCGAAAAACTGTTTTTT. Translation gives CASSPPADFPEKLFF.

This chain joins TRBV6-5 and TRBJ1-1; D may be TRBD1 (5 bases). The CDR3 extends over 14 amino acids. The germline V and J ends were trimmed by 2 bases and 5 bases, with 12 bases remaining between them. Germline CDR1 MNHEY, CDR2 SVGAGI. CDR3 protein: CASSYDRRTTEAFF. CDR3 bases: TGTGCCAGCAGTTACGACAGACGAACGACTGAAGCTTTCTTT.

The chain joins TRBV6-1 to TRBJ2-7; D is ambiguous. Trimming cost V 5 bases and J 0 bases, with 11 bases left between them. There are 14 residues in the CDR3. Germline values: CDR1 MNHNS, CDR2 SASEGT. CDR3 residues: CASSLTVNSYEQYF. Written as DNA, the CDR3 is TGTGCCAGCAGTCTGACGGTAAACTCCTACGAGCAGTACTTC.

DNA of the CDR3: TGTGCCAGCAGCTGGGTTACTAGTGGAATCTACAATGAGCAGTTCTTC. This encodes CASSWVTSGIYNEQFF. The rearrangement joins TRBV7-9 to TRBJ2-1, with a possible D match to TRBD2 (5 bases). The CDR3 is made up of 16 amino acids. Germline V CDR1 and CDR2: SEHNR, FQNEAQ (reference sequence). Trimming shortened V by 4 bases and J by 3 bases, and 16 bases separated the two germline ends.

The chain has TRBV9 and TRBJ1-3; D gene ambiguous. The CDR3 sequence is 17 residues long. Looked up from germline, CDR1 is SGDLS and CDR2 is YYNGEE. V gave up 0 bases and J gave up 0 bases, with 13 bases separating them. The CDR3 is CASSVDRDSGSGNTIYF. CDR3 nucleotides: TGTGCCAGCAGCGTAGATCGGGATTCGGGCTCTGGAAACACCATATATTTT.